Shown below are 20 T cell receptor beta chains from a single sample sequenced in a study of T cell responses to AZD1222 COVID-19 vaccine. Measured with immunoSEQ multiplex PCR; TCRdb has only the in-frame clones, and not every one. The table records around 160,000 clones, 89% of them present only once. The material sequenced was peripheral blood, taken on day 0 of AZD1222 vaccination. The receptors shown here come from an adult in good health.

The rearrangement uses TRBV11-3 and TRBJ1-4; D not resolved. V lost 5 bases and J 4 bases, leaving 17 bases between the germline ends. Germline CDR1 reads SGHNT; CDR2 reads YENEEA. CDR3 length equals 16 residues. CDR3 nucleotide sequence: TGTGCCAGCAGCATTGAAGGGATAGGGTATAATGAAAAACTGTTTTTT. Translation gives CASSIEGIGYNEKLFF.

The CDR3 coding sequence is TGTGCCAGCAGTGCCTGGGGGCATGGCTACACCTTC. Its translation: CASSAWGHGYTF. The V gene is TRBV25-1, the J gene TRBJ1-2; D possibly corresponds to TRBD1 (6 bases). The germline gives CDR1 MGHDK, CDR2 SYGVNS. Trimming removed 4 bases at V and 6 bases at J, with 9 bases between. CDR3 length: 12 amino acids.

V and J are TRBV28 and TRBJ2-1, with TRBD1 identical over 7 bases. The CDR3 sequence is 15 residues long. Germline lookup yields CDR1 MDHEN and CDR2 SYDVKM. J lost 9 bases, V lost 4 bases, and 12 bases had no gene match. This CDR3 is CASSSPGQTVGEQFF. The CDR3 DNA reads as TGTGCCAGCAGTTCTCCGGGACAGACGGTTGGTGAGCAGTTCTTC.

CDR3 nucleotides: TGTGCCAGCAGCGTGGCAGGGTCTTCCTTCTATGGCTACACCTTC. It yields the protein CASSVAGSSFYGYTF. V usage is TRBV28 and J usage is TRBJ1-2, with D perhaps TRBD1 (5 bases). V was shortened by 6 bases and J by 4 bases, with 18 bases between the two germline ends. Looked up from germline, CDR1 is MDHEN and CDR2 is SYDVKM. The CDR3 totals 15 residues.

This chain links TRBV5-5 with TRBJ2-7; 7 nucleotides match TRBD1. The germline V gene has CDR1 SGHKS and CDR2 YYEKEE (reference sequence). CDR3 length equals 15 residues. V dropped 3 bases and J dropped 2; count of bases not matched to a gene: 8. CDR3 region: CASSSQTGNPYEQYF. The CDR3 DNA is TGTGCCAGCAGCTCCCAGACAGGGAATCCCTACGAGCAGTACTTC.

The J gene is TRBJ2-7, the V gene TRBV5-1; the D is unclear. Germline lookup yields CDR1 SGHRS and CDR2 YFSETQ. The CDR3 runs to 13 residues. Deletions cut 4 bases from V and 3 bases from J, with 11 bases between. CDR3: CASSTTPGYEQYF. CDR3 DNA: TGCGCCAGCAGCACGACACCCGGCTACGAGCAGTACTTC.

The rearrangement uses TRBV19 and TRBJ1-2; 10 bases are a match to TRBD1. The germline gives CDR1 LNHDA, CDR2 SQIVND (reference sequence). J was trimmed by 1 base and V by 9 bases; bases with no gene match: 5. This CDR3 has 14 amino acids. The CDR3 sequence: CASRTGGFNYGYTF. DNA of the CDR3: TGTGCCAGCCGGACAGGGGGTTTTAACTATGGCTACACCTTC.

The rearrangement uses TRBV5-1 and TRBJ2-7, with 7 bases that match TRBD1. The CDR3 covers 13 residues. With 9 bases clipped from V and 1 base from J, the junction kept 7 bases outside the gene matches. CDR1 and CDR2 (germline): SGHRS, YFSETQ. The CDR3 region has the DNA TGCGCCACCAGGACAGGTGATTCCTACGAGCAGTACTTC. Its translation: CATRTGDSYEQYF.

V usage is TRBV18 and J usage is TRBJ2-5, with TRBD2 as a possible D gene (6 bases). The CDR3 contains 15 residues. Deletions cut 0 bases from V and 5 bases from J, with 13 bases between. Per germline, CDR1 KGHSH and CDR2 LQKENI. The CDR3, as DNA: TGTGCCAGCTCACCACCCAGCCTTGGGGGGGAGACCCAGTACTTC. Protein product: CASSPPSLGGETQYF.

The chain has TRBV5-1 and TRBJ1-1; a possible D gene is TRBD1 (6 bases). The CDR3 is 13 amino acids. V was shortened by 5 bases and J by 9 bases, with 17 bases between the two germline ends. The V gene's germline CDR1 is SGHRS and CDR2 YFSETQ. The CDR3 spells CASRTIPGHQAFF. The CDR3 nucleotides are TGCGCCAGCAGGACCATACCGGGACATCAAGCTTTCTTT. Full variable domain (outside the CDR3, taken from reference TRBV5-1 and TRBJ1-1): KAGVTQTPRYLIKTRGQQVTLSCSPISGHRSVSWYQQTPGQGLQFLFEYFSETQRNKGNFPGRFSGRQFSNSRSEMNVSTLELGDSALYLCASRTIPGHQAFFGQGTRLTVV.

CDR3 in DNA: TGTGCCAGCCGGCGGGGAGGGAACACTGAAGCTTTCTTT. Translated, it gives CASRRGGNTEAFF. This sequence joins TRBV28 and TRBJ1-1; D is uncertain. The CDR3 consists of 13 residues. Germline CDR1 reads MDHEN; CDR2 reads SYDVKM. V was cut by 8 bases and J by 1 base, with 11 bases left in between. Full variable domain (remainder filled in from reference TRBV28 and TRBJ1-1): DVKVTQSSRYLVKRTGEKVFLECVQDMDHENMFWYRQDPGLGLRLIYFSYDVKMKEKGDIPEGYSVSREKKERFSLILESASTNQTSMYLCASRRGGNTEAFFGQGTRLTVV.

This chain links TRBV18 with TRBJ1-2; TRBD1 is a possible D gene (5 bases). CDR3 size: 14 residues. The germline CDR1 and CDR2 sequences are KGHSH and LQKENI. Trimming removed 3 bases at V and 1 base at J, with 9 bases between. CDR3 in DNA: TGTGCCAGCTCACCCAACAGGATTAACTATGGCTACACCTTC. The encoded protein is CASSPNRINYGYTF.

The gene calls are TRBV9 and TRBJ2-2, with 7 positions matching TRBD2. The CDR3 runs to 16 residues. After removal of 0 bases from V and 5 bases from J, the junction contained 7 bases not matched to a gene. Germline lookup yields CDR1 SGDLS and CDR2 YYNGEE. Written as DNA, the CDR3 is TGTGCCAGCAGCGTAGTCGCGAGCGGGAATACCGGGGAGCTGTTTTTT. Residues: CASSVVASGNTGELFF. The variable domain in full, completed from reference TRBV9 and TRBJ2-2, reads DSGVTQTPKHLITATGQRVTLRCSPRSGDLSVYWYQQSLDQGLQFLIQYYNGEERAKGNILERFSAQQFPDLHSELNLSSLELGDSALYFCASSVVASGNTGELFFGEGSRLTVL.

This clone showed up just once. The DNA for the CDR3 is TGTGCCAGCAGCGCTCAGACAGGGGGGGATACGCAGTATTTT. This translates into CASSAQTGGDTQYF. The V and J genes are TRBV7-9 and TRBJ2-3, with TRBD1 matching over 9 bases. J was trimmed by 6 bases and V by 5 bases; bases with no gene match: 6. The CDR3 contains 14 residues. Germline V gene lookup returns CDR1 SEHNR and CDR2 FQNEAQ (reference sequence).

V and J are TRBV6-5 and TRBJ2-1; D is possibly TRBD2 (6 bases). The CDR3 contains 15 residues. V was cut by 7 bases and J by 4 bases, with 17 bases left in between. Germline CDR1 is MNHEY and CDR2 is SVGAGI. The CDR3 coding sequence is TGTGCCAGCAAAGCGCGGGATGGGCTATACAATGAGCAGTTCTTC. Translated: CASKARDGLYNEQFF.

Here the CDR3 reads CASSPGTSEGEQFF. CDR3 coding DNA: TGTGCCAGTTCTCCCGGGACTAGCGAGGGTGAGCAGTTCTTC. The V and J genes are TRBV19 and TRBJ2-1; TRBD2 matches 10 bases. The CDR3 is made up of 14 amino acids. Germline CDR1 LNHDA, CDR2 SQIVND (reference sequence). V was pared by 8 bases and J by 9 bases, with 10 bases of the junction left unmatched.

The chain uses TRBV6-5 and TRBJ1-2; 8 bases are shared with TRBD1. Looked up from germline, CDR1 is MNHEY and CDR2 is SVGAGI. The CDR3 is 14 residues long. V dropped 6 bases and J dropped 8; count of bases not matched to a gene: 11. The CDR3 sequence is CASSPDRGLGGYTF. CDR3 nucleotide sequence: TGTGCCAGCAGCCCAGACAGGGGCCTAGGAGGCTACACCTTC.

For this clone: Other DNA sequences from this sample encode an identical CDR3 as well. The gene calls are TRBV28 and TRBJ2-1; D is uncertain. Germline loops: CDR1 MDHEN, CDR2 SYDVKM. Trimming shortened V by 6 bases and J by 4 bases, and 4 bases separated the two germline ends. The CDR3 totals 11 residues. The CDR3, as DNA: TGTGCCAGCAGCCCATACAATGAGCAGTTCTTC. Encoded protein: CASSPYNEQFF.

V gene TRBV7-9 combines with J gene TRBJ1-4; a weak D match, TRBD1 (5 bases). Trimming cost V 7 bases and J 7 bases, with 13 bases left between them. CDR1 is SEHNR, CDR2 FQNEAQ, per germline (reference sequence). The length of the CDR3 is 13 residues. CDR3 residues: CASKGQGREKLFF. CDR3 nucleotides: TGTGCCAGCAAGGGGCAGGGTCGTGAAAAACTGTTTTTT.

This clone has a single count. V usage is TRBV6-1 and J usage is TRBJ2-1; a weak D match, TRBD2 (5 bases). The ends were cut back, 5 bases at V and 10 bases at J, with 15 bases in the middle. The length of the CDR3 is 13 residues. The germline V gene encodes CDR1 MNHNS and CDR2 SASEGT. CDR3: CASSPYSGMEQFF. In DNA, the CDR3 is TGTGCCAGCAGTCCCTACTCGGGGATGGAGCAGTTCTTC.